These 10 T cell receptor beta chains originate from one sample sequenced in a study of T cells in Graves' hyperthyroidism and ophthalmopathy. Template material for amplifying TCR beta CDR3 regions consisted of RNA transcripts. HTBI primers were used for first-round RT-PCR of the TCR CDR3. TCRdb ran MiXCR on the multiplex PCR reads and lists one entry per CDR3 protein. Here the sample spans roughly 550,000 distinct CDR3 sequences, roughly a sixth being singletons. The sequenced sample was blood. The receptors originated from a woman aged 25-40 years with Graves' ophthalmopathy.

The V call is TRBV3-1, the J call TRBJ2-7, with TRBD2 as a possible D gene (6 bases). This CDR3 comprises 15 residues. From germline, CDR1 is LGHDT and CDR2 YNNKEL (reference sequence). V was pared by 4 bases and J by 3 bases, with 16 bases between. The CDR3 DNA follows: TGTGCCAGCAGCCGATCCTTGGAGGGGATCTACGAGCAGTACTTC. This gives the protein CASSRSLEGIYEQYF.

The chain is built from TRBV19 and TRBJ2-5; tentatively, D is TRBD1 or TRBD2 (5 bases each). The length of the CDR3 is 18 residues. Germline CDR1 and CDR2: LNHDA and SQIVND (reference sequence). The V end lost 4 bases, the J end lost 4 bases, and 25 bases lay between the germline ends. The CDR3 spells CASSRGLTRDLGGETQYF. The CDR3 DNA reads TGTGCCAGTAGTAGAGGGTTAACTCGGGACCTTGGAGGAGAGACCCAGTACTTC.

Many counts were recorded for this clonotype. V usage is TRBV7-2 and J usage is TRBJ2-3; 8 bases are shared with TRBD2. The CDR3 has 16 amino acids. CDR1 and CDR2 from the germline V gene are SGHTA and FQGNSA. Germline trimming cut 1 base from V and 2 bases from J; bases unmatched to any gene: 5. The CDR3 protein is CASSLGSSGFTDTQYF. The DNA for the CDR3 is TGTGCCAGCAGCTTAGGGTCTAGCGGGTTCACAGATACGCAGTATTTT.

There are many counts of this clonotype. The chain joins TRBV2 to TRBJ1-2, with D perhaps matching TRBD1 (5 bases). V was pared by 3 bases and J by 5 bases, with 28 bases between. The CDR3 loop spans 19 amino acids. Germline V gene sequence: CDR1 SNHLY, CDR2 FYNNEI. CDR3 in DNA: TGTGCCAGCAGTGATCCGGGGGATGAGCAGGCCCTAGCTTTATATGGCTACACCTTC. Its translation is CASSDPGDEQALALYGYTF.

In its sample, this clonotype was seen a few times. The chain is built from TRBV20-1 and TRBJ2-7; TRBD1 matches at 8 bases. CDR3 length: 14 residues. J gave up 6 bases and V 6 bases, and 13 bases lay outside the gene matches. CDR1 is DFQATT, CDR2 SNEGSKA, per germline (reference sequence). CDR3 protein: CSAPDRGPSGEQYF. Here the CDR3 DNA reads TGCAGTGCGCCCGACAGGGGACCCTCGGGCGAGCAGTACTTC.

This clonotype was detected many times. V gene TRBV7-9 combines with J gene TRBJ2-5; D call uncertain. CDR3 length: 13 amino acids. V gave up 2 bases and J gave up 4 bases, with 8 bases separating them. Germline V gene sequence: CDR1 SEHNR, CDR2 FQNEAQ (reference sequence). Here the CDR3 DNA reads TGTGCCAGCAGCTTACTTCCGGGAGAGACCCAGTACTTC. It yields the protein CASSLLPGETQYF. The variable domain in full, with the rest retrieved from reference TRBV7-9 and TRBJ2-5, is DTGVSQNPRHKITKRGQNVTFRCDPISEHNRLYWYRQTLGQGPEFLTYFQNEAQLEKSRLLSDRFSAERPKGSFSTLEIQRTEQGDSAMYLCASSLLPGETQYFGPGTRLLVL.

The gene calls are TRBV12-3 or TRBV12-4 and TRBJ2-7, with D perhaps TRBD1 (5 bases). The CDR3 sequence is 14 residues long. Trimming stripped 3 bases from V and 3 bases from J, with 12 bases between. In nucleotides, the CDR3 is TGTGCCAGCAGTTTGGACACTCTCTACTACGAGCAGTACTTC. It specifies CASSLDTLYYEQYF.

The V call is TRBV20-1, the J call TRBJ2-3; TRBD2 agrees at 12 bases. Trimming cost V 3 bases and J 3 bases; bases outside gene matches: 13. The CDR3 runs 18 residues. Germline V gene lookup returns CDR1 DFQATT and CDR2 SNEGSKA (reference sequence). As DNA, the CDR3 is TGCAGTGCTAGCTTTTTCGGACTAGCGGGACACAATACAGATACGCAGTATTTT. It yields the protein CSASFFGLAGHNTDTQYF.

The chain carries TRBV12-3 or TRBV12-4 and TRBJ1-1; TRBD1 might be the D (5 bases). This CDR3 comprises 14 residues. V gave up 3 bases and J gave up 1 base, with 9 bases separating them. The CDR3: CASSFRGKNTEAFF. In DNA form, the CDR3 reads TGTGCCAGCAGTTTTCGGGGGAAGAACACTGAAGCTTTCTTT.

This clonotype was seen ten or more times. This chain connects TRBV6-2 or TRBV6-3 to TRBJ2-7; D may match TRBD1 or TRBD2 (5 bases each). The germline V gene has CDR1 MNHEY and CDR2 SVGEGT. The length of the CDR3 is 15 residues. CDR3 in amino acids: CASWASGAGNYEQYF. In DNA, the CDR3 is TGTGCGTCCTGGGCGAGCGGAGCAGGGAATTACGAGCAGTACTTC.